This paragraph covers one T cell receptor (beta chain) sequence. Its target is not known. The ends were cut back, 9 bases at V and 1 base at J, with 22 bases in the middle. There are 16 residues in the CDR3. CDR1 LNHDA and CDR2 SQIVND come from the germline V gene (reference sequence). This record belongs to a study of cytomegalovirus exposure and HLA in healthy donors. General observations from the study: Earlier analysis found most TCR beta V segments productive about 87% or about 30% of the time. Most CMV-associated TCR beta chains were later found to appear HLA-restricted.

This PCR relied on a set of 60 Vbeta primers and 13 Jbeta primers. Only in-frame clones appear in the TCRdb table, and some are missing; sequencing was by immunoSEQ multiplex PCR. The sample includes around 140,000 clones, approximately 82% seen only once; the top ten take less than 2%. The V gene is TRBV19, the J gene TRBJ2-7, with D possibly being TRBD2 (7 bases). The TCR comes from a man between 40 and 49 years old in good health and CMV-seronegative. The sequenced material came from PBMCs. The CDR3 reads CASRRRGQEISYEQYF. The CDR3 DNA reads TGTGCCAGCCGCCGGCGGGGGCAGGAGATTTCCTACGAGCAGTACTTC.